This T cell receptor (beta chain) emerged from a study of CD8 T cell repertoires and HIV-1 epitope variants. Study-level information: Equal numbers of autologous T cell-negative cells presented antigen to enriched T cells. Separate from the cultures, 1M uncultured T cells served as baseline.

Some clones are missing from TCRdb's copy, which holds only in-frame ones; the method was immunoSEQ multiplex PCR. Here the sample spans fewer than 6,500 clones, around 69% being singletons. About this clone: What it binds is unknown.

This CDR3 spans 15 amino acids. Germline V gene sequence: CDR1 PRHDT, CDR2 FYEKMQ (reference sequence). Trimming stripped 5 bases from V and 5 bases from J, with 18 bases between. This chain uses TRBV13 with TRBJ1-1; D might be TRBD1 (6 bases). Sample: cultured CD8+ T cells derived from PBMCs. The source is a male donor with HIV. The CDR3 sequence: CASSLLGGALTEAFF. The DNA for the CDR3 is TGTGCCAGCAGCCTCTTGGGGGGGGCGCTGACTGAAGCTTTCTTT.